Listed below are T cell receptor beta chains from one sample, sequenced in a study of T cells expressing NK-cell markers. TCRdb re-called the 5' RACE reads; every CDR3 protein appears as one record, without DNA. The sample data list 20,000 to 25,000 distinct CDR3 sequences. Sequences were obtained from blood T cells: a sorted CD56 or NKG2C T cell subset, CD4+ or CD8+ T cells, or bulk PBMC T cells (not recorded which). The receptors originated from a man between 18 and 69 years old in good health. Both conserved end residues are part of each CDR3. Size values are once, few and many counts, or a class for expanded clones, and some rows have none.

abundance: .
v_gene: TRBV6-1
j_gene: TRBJ2-1
CDR3aa: CASSGLLGTSDMFPYNEQFF

abundance: .
v_gene: TRBV20-1
j_gene: TRBJ2-5
CDR3aa: CSPQGQRQTQETQYF

abundance: .
v_gene: TRBV9
j_gene: TRBJ2-1
CDR3aa: CASSVAGQGYNEQFF

abundance: .
v_gene: TRBV7-8
j_gene: TRBJ1-6
CDR3aa: CASSLDRASPLHF

abundance: .
v_gene: TRBV29-1
j_gene: TRBJ2-5
CDR3aa: CSVGTSGGHQETQYF

abundance: .
v_gene: TRBV6-2/TRBV6-3
j_gene: TRBJ2-5
CDR3aa: CASVRETGPQETQYF

abundance: .
v_gene: TRBV29-1
j_gene: TRBJ2-3
CDR3aa: CSVEGLQGADTQYF

abundance: .
v_gene: TRBV29-1
j_gene: TRBJ2-1
CDR3aa: CSVATGTYNEQFF

abundance: .
v_gene: TRBV7-8
j_gene: TRBJ2-1
CDR3aa: CASSLRWDEQFF

abundance: .
v_gene: TRBV10-3
j_gene: TRBJ1-5
CDR3aa: CAISDLGEGAQPQHF

abundance: .
v_gene: TRBV28
j_gene: TRBJ2-4
CDR3aa: CASSPGQMNLPAKNIQYF

abundance: .
v_gene: TRBV29-1
j_gene: TRBJ2-7
CDR3aa: CSYPRTSGYEQYF

abundance: .
v_gene: TRBV21-1
j_gene: TRBJ2-7
CDR3aa: CASNPGEGPYEQYF

abundance: .
v_gene: TRBV5-1
j_gene: TRBJ2-5
CDR3aa: CASSPGAGGKETQYF

abundance: .
v_gene: TRBV18
j_gene: TRBJ1-6
CDR3aa: CASSPGQTNNSPLHF

abundance: .
v_gene: TRBV5-4
j_gene: TRBJ1-2
CDR3aa: CASSSPTIVPANYGYTF

abundance: .
v_gene: TRBV5-1
j_gene: TRBJ1-1
CDR3aa: CASSLGGRSNTEAFF

abundance: .
v_gene: TRBV14
j_gene: TRBJ1-2
CDR3aa: CASSYGRAYTF

abundance: .
v_gene: TRBV10-2
j_gene: TRBJ2-3
CDR3aa: CASRATSVYTDTQYF

abundance: .
v_gene: TRBV5-1
j_gene: TRBJ2-7
CDR3aa: CASSPRVGFHEQYF

abundance: .
v_gene: TRBV7-6
j_gene: TRBJ2-1
CDR3aa: CASSHGTSGLNEQFF

abundance: .
v_gene: TRBV19
j_gene: TRBJ2-1
CDR3aa: CATTPGQGVQFF

abundance: medium-sized
v_gene: TRBV20-1
j_gene: TRBJ2-5
CDR3aa: CSAKGTGDVETQYF

abundance: .
v_gene: TRBV7-9
j_gene: TRBJ1-2
CDR3aa: CASSLALRRDYGYTF

abundance: .
v_gene: TRBV20-1
j_gene: TRBJ1-1
CDR3aa: CSAPEWDQQGKEAFF

abundance: .
v_gene: TRBV29-1
j_gene: TRBJ2-2
CDR3aa: CSVERKHSGNTGELFF

abundance: .
v_gene: TRBV12-5
j_gene: TRBJ2-1
CDR3aa: CASGLIGQGSEQFF

abundance: .
v_gene: TRBV5-6
j_gene: TRBJ2-7
CDR3aa: CASSLRGSPYEQYF

abundance: .
v_gene: TRBV20-1
j_gene: TRBJ2-7
CDR3aa: CSARDPGRAANYYEQYF

abundance: .
v_gene: TRBV20-1
j_gene: TRBJ2-1
CDR3aa: CSARIAGGYNEQFF

abundance: .
v_gene: TRBV7-2
j_gene: TRBJ2-5
CDR3aa: CASSQWTGTQETQYF

abundance: .
v_gene: TRBV11-2
j_gene: TRBJ2-5
CDR3aa: CASSFNEQETQYF

abundance: .
v_gene: TRBV7-2
j_gene: TRBJ1-2
CDR3aa: CASSLDSYGYTF

abundance: .
v_gene: TRBV4-1
j_gene: TRBJ2-3
CDR3aa: CASSLGGGSGSTDTQYF

abundance: .
v_gene: TRBV28
j_gene: TRBJ1-5
CDR3aa: CASSFDSPTSNQPQHF

abundance: .
v_gene: TRBV4-2
j_gene: TRBJ2-7
CDR3aa: CASSPGGTGTTSYEQYF

abundance: .
v_gene: TRBV11-2
j_gene: TRBJ1-1
CDR3aa: CASSLYAIRAEAFF

abundance: .
v_gene: TRBV20-1
j_gene: TRBJ1-1
CDR3aa: CSARQGAMNTEAFF

abundance: .
v_gene: TRBV6-6
j_gene: TRBJ2-2
CDR3aa: CASGQVNTGELFF

abundance: .
v_gene: TRBV6-4
j_gene: TRBJ1-4
CDR3aa: CASSSGTTFPNEKLFF

abundance: .
v_gene: TRBV7-3
j_gene: TRBJ1-1
CDR3aa: CASSLGGRGTEAFF

abundance: .
v_gene: TRBV18
j_gene: TRBJ2-7
CDR3aa: CASSPVPGDTYEQYF

abundance: .
v_gene: TRBV5-1
j_gene: TRBJ1-6
CDR3aa: CASRRTGTDNSPLHF

abundance: .
v_gene: TRBV7-9
j_gene: TRBJ1-6
CDR3aa: CASSFSVPLAPLHF

abundance: .
v_gene: TRBV5-6
j_gene: TRBJ2-7
CDR3aa: CASSTGPGFPQYF

abundance: .
v_gene: TRBV6-1
j_gene: TRBJ1-6
CDR3aa: CASSTGTNNSPLHF

abundance: .
v_gene: TRBV7-9
j_gene: TRBJ2-7
CDR3aa: CASSSTRNTYEQYF

abundance: .
v_gene: TRBV4-2
j_gene: TRBJ2-3
CDR3aa: CASSQRATQPTDTQYF

abundance: .
v_gene: TRBV6-1
j_gene: TRBJ1-5
CDR3aa: CASSQDTSNQPQHF

abundance: .
v_gene: TRBV30
j_gene: TRBJ2-7
CDR3aa: CAWSPIGLTYEQYF

abundance: .
v_gene: TRBV7-3
j_gene: TRBJ2-1
CDR3aa: CASSSPGLKNEQFF

abundance: .
v_gene: TRBV3-1
j_gene: TRBJ2-7
CDR3aa: CASSPGGGLAGVEQYF